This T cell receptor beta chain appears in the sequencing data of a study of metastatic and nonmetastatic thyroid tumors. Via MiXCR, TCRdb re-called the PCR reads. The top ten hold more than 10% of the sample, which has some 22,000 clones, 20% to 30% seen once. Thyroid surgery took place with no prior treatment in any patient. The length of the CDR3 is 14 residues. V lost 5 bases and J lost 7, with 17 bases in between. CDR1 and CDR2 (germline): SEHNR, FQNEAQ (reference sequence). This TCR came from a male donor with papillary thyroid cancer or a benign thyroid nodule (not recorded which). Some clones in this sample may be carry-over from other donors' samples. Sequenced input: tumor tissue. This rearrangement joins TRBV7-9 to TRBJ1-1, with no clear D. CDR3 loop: CASSHETGRDEAFF. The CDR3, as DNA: TGTGCCAGCAGCCACGAAACCGGTAGGGATGAAGCTTTCTTT.